This T cell receptor beta chain came from a study of T-cell reconstitution after alpha-beta-depleted transplantation in children. This CDR3 is 17 amino acids long. The junction had 14 bases not matched to a gene; V was cut back by 5 bases and J by 4 bases. The germline CDR1 and CDR2 sequences are SGHAT and FQNNGV. The TCRbeta library was prepared with unique molecular identifiers. TCRdb passed the PCR reads through MiXCR, listing each CDR3 protein once. The sample contains some 200,000 distinct CDR3 sequences, about 9.2% of which appear only once. Many counts were recorded for this clonotype. The TCR comes from a human donor who donated a stem cell graft to a child with acute lymphoblastic leukemia. The sample in question was PBMCs from the stem cell graft donor, obtained from the stem cell graft. The V gene is TRBV11-2, the J gene TRBJ1-1, with 9 bases aligning to TRBD1. The CDR3, as DNA: TGTGCCAGCAGCCTGGGGACAGGGCGAAGGAGGGGCACTGAAGCTTTCTTT. Translated, it gives CASSLGTGRRRGTEAFF.